The clone carrying this T cell receptor (beta chain) was recorded only once. Its antigen is as yet unknown. This entry belongs to a study of cytomegalovirus exposure and HLA in healthy donors. J lost 3 bases, V lost 9 bases, and 5 bases had no gene match. CDR1 is LNHDA, CDR2 SQIVND, per germline (reference sequence). The CDR3 is made up of 13 amino acids. General observations from the study: Excluded were some V segments that proved indistinguishable, including TRBV6-2 and TRBV6-3.

The PCR ran on 60 Vbeta and 13 Jbeta primers. Here immunoSEQ multiplex PCR was the method, and the copy in TCRdb shows in-frame clones only, minus some. The table records approximately 91,000 clones, about 89% of them present only once. Sequencing was done on a sample of PBMCs. J is TRBJ2-7 and V is TRBV19, with 10 nucleotides matching TRBD2. The TCR originated in a man younger than 45 in good health and CMV-seropositive. The CDR3 sequence is CASGASGSYEQYF. CDR3 DNA sequence: TGTGCCAGCGGGGCTAGCGGGAGCTACGAGCAGTACTTC.